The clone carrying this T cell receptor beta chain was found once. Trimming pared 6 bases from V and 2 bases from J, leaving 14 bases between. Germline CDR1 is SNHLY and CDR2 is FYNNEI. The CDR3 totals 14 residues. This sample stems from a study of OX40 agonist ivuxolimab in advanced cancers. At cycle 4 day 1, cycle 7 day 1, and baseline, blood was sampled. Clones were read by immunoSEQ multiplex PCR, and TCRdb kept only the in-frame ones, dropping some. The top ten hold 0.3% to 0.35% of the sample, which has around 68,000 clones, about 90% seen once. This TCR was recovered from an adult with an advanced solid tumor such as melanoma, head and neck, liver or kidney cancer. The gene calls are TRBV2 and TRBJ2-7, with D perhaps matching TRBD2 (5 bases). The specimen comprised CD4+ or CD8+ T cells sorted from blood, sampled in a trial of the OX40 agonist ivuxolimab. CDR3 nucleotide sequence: TGTGCCAGCAGGGCGACTCCCGGGGCCTACGAGCAGTACTTC. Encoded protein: CASRATPGAYEQYF.